Listed below are T cell receptor beta chains from one sample, sequenced in a study of cytomegalovirus exposure and HLA in healthy donors. Clones were sequenced by immunoSEQ multiplex PCR, and TCRdb holds only the in-frame ones, with some missing. The profile shows hundreds of thousands of clones, around 90% of them singletons. Sequencing used PBMCs. The receptors were gathered from a woman aged 18-29 years in good health and CMV-seronegative. The CDR3 runs from the conserved cysteine through the conserved F or W. The D gene is left open where the match is weak. Rows give clone size only sometimes, using once, few, many, or a class for an expanded clone.

CDR3 DNA: TGTGCCAGCAGTTCTCCGGACAGGGCAAACTATGGCTACACCTTC; CDR3 protein: CASSSPDRANYGYTF; V gene: TRBV6-6; clone size: once; D gene: TRBD1; J gene: TRBJ1-2
CDR3 DNA: TGTGCCAGCAGCTTAGGGGGGGACTATCTCTACGAGCAGTACTTC; CDR3 protein: CASSLGGDYLYEQYF; V gene: TRBV7-6; clone size: once; D gene: TRBD2; J gene: TRBJ2-7
CDR3 DNA: TGTGCCAGCAGCCCCGTCGCGGATACGCAGTATTTT; CDR3 protein: CASSPVADTQYF; V gene: TRBV5-4; clone size: few; D gene: -; J gene: TRBJ2-3
CDR3 DNA: TGTGCCAGCAGCGGGACAGGGGCGAACACTGAAGCTTTCTTT; CDR3 protein: CASSGTGANTEAFF; V gene: TRBV9; clone size: -; D gene: TRBD1; J gene: TRBJ1-1
CDR3 DNA: TGTGCCAGCAGCTCCACCACGGCGGAGGTCACCTACGAGCAGTACTTC; CDR3 protein: CASSSTTAEVTYEQYF; V gene: TRBV12-1; clone size: -; D gene: -; J gene: TRBJ2-7
CDR3 DNA: TGTGCCAGCACGTTTTCGACAGGGGGGGCATCTGGGGCCAACGTCCTGACTTTC; CDR3 protein: CASTFSTGGASGANVLTF; V gene: TRBV2; clone size: -; D gene: TRBD1; J gene: TRBJ2-6
CDR3 DNA: TGTGCCAGCAGCTTACAGGGGAGGAACACTGAAGCTTTCTTT; CDR3 protein: CASSLQGRNTEAFF; V gene: TRBV5-6; clone size: once; D gene: TRBD1; J gene: TRBJ1-1
CDR3 DNA: TGTGCCAGCTCACCACAGGAGGGGCGATCAAATTCACCCCTCCACTTT; CDR3 protein: CASSPQEGRSNSPLHF; V gene: TRBV18; clone size: -; D gene: -; J gene: TRBJ1-6
CDR3 DNA: TGTGCCAGCAGTTTAGCGTCCGGGGACTGGGCACACACAGATACGCAGTATTTT; CDR3 protein: CASSLASGDWAHTDTQYF; V gene: TRBV27; clone size: -; D gene: -; J gene: TRBJ2-3
CDR3 DNA: TGTGCCACGAACAGGGGGGCGCGGGAGACCCAGTACTTC; CDR3 protein: CATNRGARETQYF; V gene: TRBV2; clone size: -; D gene: TRBD1; J gene: TRBJ2-5
CDR3 DNA: TGTGCCAGCAGCTTTCATAGCAATCAGCCCCAGCATTTT; CDR3 protein: CASSFHSNQPQHF; V gene: TRBV5-5; clone size: -; D gene: -; J gene: TRBJ1-5
CDR3 DNA: TGTGCCAGAAGGCGGACAGGGGACACTGAAGCTTTCTTT; CDR3 protein: CARRRTGDTEAFF; V gene: TRBV5-3; clone size: -; D gene: TRBD1; J gene: TRBJ1-1
CDR3 DNA: TGTGCCAGTAGTCCCCAGGGGGGCACTGAAGCTTTCTTT; CDR3 protein: CASSPQGGTEAFF; V gene: TRBV19; clone size: once; D gene: TRBD1; J gene: TRBJ1-1
CDR3 DNA: TGTGCCAGCAGTGATTTCTACACTGAAGCTTTCTTT; CDR3 protein: CASSDFYTEAFF; V gene: TRBV2; clone size: -; D gene: -; J gene: TRBJ1-1
CDR3 DNA: TGTGCCAGCAGCGTAGTAAGACAGGGGACCAACACTGAAGCTTTCTTT; CDR3 protein: CASSVVRQGTNTEAFF; V gene: TRBV9; clone size: -; D gene: TRBD1; J gene: TRBJ1-1
CDR3 DNA: TGCGCCAGCAGCTCGAGCTTACTAGCGGGGGTGGATGAGCAGTTCTTC; CDR3 protein: CASSSSLLAGVDEQFF; V gene: TRBV5-1; clone size: -; D gene: TRBD2; J gene: TRBJ2-1
CDR3 DNA: TGTGCCAGCTCACCATCCGTACAGGGTAGAAACACTGAAGCTTTCTTT; CDR3 protein: CASSPSVQGRNTEAFF; V gene: TRBV18; clone size: -; D gene: -; J gene: TRBJ1-1
CDR3 DNA: TGTGCCAGCAGCTTAGAAGTCGGACAGGGGTTTTACGAGCAGTACTTC; CDR3 protein: CASSLEVGQGFYEQYF; V gene: TRBV7-8; clone size: once; D gene: TRBD1; J gene: TRBJ2-7
CDR3 DNA: TGTGCCTGGAGTCCTGGACTAGCGGGGAAGGTAGATACGCAGTATTTT; CDR3 protein: CAWSPGLAGKVDTQYF; V gene: TRBV30; clone size: -; D gene: TRBD2; J gene: TRBJ2-3
CDR3 DNA: TGTGCCAGCAGCTTAGGGCGGGGGGGGTCCTACGAGCAGTACTTC; CDR3 protein: CASSLGRGGSYEQYF; V gene: TRBV7-2; clone size: -; D gene: TRBD2; J gene: TRBJ2-7
CDR3 DNA: TGTGCCAGTAGTAAGGGGGGGGGCATCGATACGCAGTATTTT; CDR3 protein: CASSKGGGIDTQYF; V gene: TRBV19; clone size: -; D gene: -; J gene: TRBJ2-3
CDR3 DNA: TGTGCCAGCAGTGGAAACGACCGGGACAGCCCTGAAAAACTGTTTTTT; CDR3 protein: CASSGNDRDSPEKLFF; V gene: TRBV25-1; clone size: -; D gene: TRBD1; J gene: TRBJ1-4
CDR3 DNA: TGTGCCAGTAGTATAAGGGGAGGCTATGACAATCAGCCCCAGCATTTT; CDR3 protein: CASSIRGGYDNQPQHF; V gene: TRBV19; clone size: -; D gene: -; J gene: TRBJ1-5
CDR3 DNA: TGTGCCAGCAGCCCCGTCCAGGGTAATGAGCAGTTCTTC; CDR3 protein: CASSPVQGNEQFF; V gene: TRBV7-9; clone size: -; D gene: -; J gene: TRBJ2-1
CDR3 DNA: TGTGCCAGCAGTGGCGATGTCAATCAGCCCCAGCATTTT; CDR3 protein: CASSGDVNQPQHF; V gene: TRBV6-4; clone size: -; D gene: -; J gene: TRBJ1-5
CDR3 DNA: TGTGCCAGCAGTTTGGGACAGGGAGTCTACGAGCAGTACTTC; CDR3 protein: CASSLGQGVYEQYF; V gene: TRBV6-5; clone size: -; D gene: TRBD1; J gene: TRBJ2-7
CDR3 DNA: TGTGCCAGCAGTGAAGCCCCAGGCTATGGCTACACCTTC; CDR3 protein: CASSEAPGYGYTF; V gene: TRBV2; clone size: -; D gene: -; J gene: TRBJ1-2
CDR3 DNA: TGTGCCAGCAGCTTGGGCGGGGGGGCCTACAATGAGCAGTTCTTC; CDR3 protein: CASSLGGGAYNEQFF; V gene: TRBV5-4; clone size: few; D gene: TRBD2; J gene: TRBJ2-1
CDR3 DNA: TGTGCCAGCAAGAGGTCACTACTCTTGCCAAAGCAGTACTTC; CDR3 protein: CASKRSLLLPKQYF; V gene: TRBV6-6; clone size: -; D gene: -; J gene: TRBJ2-7
CDR3 DNA: TGTGCCAGCAGACTAGCGGGGCTCAACGAGCAGTACTTC; CDR3 protein: CASRLAGLNEQYF; V gene: TRBV13; clone size: -; D gene: TRBD2; J gene: TRBJ2-7
CDR3 DNA: TGTGCCAGCAGCCAGGGGGGCGGGGGGGCGAGTGAGCAGTTCTTC; CDR3 protein: CASSQGGGGASEQFF; V gene: TRBV4-2; clone size: -; D gene: TRBD2; J gene: TRBJ2-1
CDR3 DNA: TGTGCCACCTCCGGCGGGTCCTCCTACAATGAGCAGTTCTTC; CDR3 protein: CATSGGSSYNEQFF; V gene: TRBV15; clone size: -; D gene: -; J gene: TRBJ2-1
CDR3 DNA: TGTGCCTGGAGTAGGGGGTCTGACACTGAAGCTTTCTTT; CDR3 protein: CAWSRGSDTEAFF; V gene: TRBV30; clone size: -; D gene: -; J gene: TRBJ1-1
CDR3 DNA: TGTGCCAGCAGCGTAGCTATCCGCCCGGATACGCAGTATTTT; CDR3 protein: CASSVAIRPDTQYF; V gene: TRBV9; clone size: -; D gene: -; J gene: TRBJ2-3
CDR3 DNA: TGTGCCAGCGCCCCCTCGGGACTAGCAACCGAGCAGTACTTC; CDR3 protein: CASAPSGLATEQYF; V gene: TRBV18; clone size: -; D gene: TRBD2; J gene: TRBJ2-7
CDR3 DNA: TGTGCCAGCAGTGGACAGGGGGCAGGAGAGCAGTACTTC; CDR3 protein: CASSGQGAGEQYF; V gene: TRBV6-1; clone size: -; D gene: TRBD1; J gene: TRBJ2-7
CDR3 DNA: TGTGCCAGCAGCTTGGGGGCGTCGGACACTGAAGCTTTCTTT; CDR3 protein: CASSLGASDTEAFF; V gene: TRBV11-1; clone size: -; D gene: -; J gene: TRBJ1-1
CDR3 DNA: TGCGCCAGCAGCCTAGGACTGGCCACAGATACGCAGTATTTT; CDR3 protein: CASSLGLATDTQYF; V gene: TRBV5-1; clone size: -; D gene: -; J gene: TRBJ2-3
CDR3 DNA: TGTGCCAGTAGTATGGAAAACAGGGCCTACGAGCAGTACTTC; CDR3 protein: CASSMENRAYEQYF; V gene: TRBV19; clone size: -; D gene: -; J gene: TRBJ2-7
CDR3 DNA: TGTGCCAGCAGCCAAGTTAATAATGAAAAACTGTTTTTT; CDR3 protein: CASSQVNNEKLFF; V gene: TRBV14; clone size: -; D gene: -; J gene: TRBJ1-4
CDR3 DNA: TGCGCCAGCAGCTTGACAGTAGCCAAAAACATTCAGTACTTC; CDR3 protein: CASSLTVAKNIQYF; V gene: TRBV5-1; clone size: -; D gene: -; J gene: TRBJ2-4
CDR3 DNA: TGTGCCAGCAACGGAGGGGAATATGGCTACACCTTC; CDR3 protein: CASNGGEYGYTF; V gene: TRBV2; clone size: once; D gene: -; J gene: TRBJ1-2
CDR3 DNA: TGTGCCAGCAGCCCCGGGGACTATATCTCCTACAATGAGCAGTTCTTC; CDR3 protein: CASSPGDYISYNEQFF; V gene: TRBV9; clone size: few; D gene: TRBD2; J gene: TRBJ2-1
CDR3 DNA: TGTGCCAGCAGCTACCGCGGGACTAGCGGTCCGGAGACCCAGTACTTC; CDR3 protein: CASSYRGTSGPETQYF; V gene: TRBV6-6; clone size: -; D gene: TRBD2; J gene: TRBJ2-5
CDR3 DNA: TGCAGCGTTTTCGGGATGGCCAAAAACATTCAGTACTTC; CDR3 protein: CSVFGMAKNIQYF; V gene: TRBV29-1; clone size: -; D gene: -; J gene: TRBJ2-4
CDR3 DNA: TGCGCCAGCAGCTTGGCGTCAGGGGAAACCTACGAGCAGTACTTC; CDR3 protein: CASSLASGETYEQYF; V gene: TRBV5-1; clone size: -; D gene: -; J gene: TRBJ2-7
CDR3 DNA: TGTGCCAGCAGTGAAGCATTGAAGCAGGGGGCCAAGGGGTCGAGAAACACCATATATTTT; CDR3 protein: CASSEALKQGAKGSRNTIYF; V gene: TRBV6-1; clone size: -; D gene: TRBD1; J gene: TRBJ1-3
CDR3 DNA: TGCAGCGTTGATGGGACACCTGAGAAGAACACTGAAGCTTTCTTT; CDR3 protein: CSVDGTPEKNTEAFF; V gene: TRBV29-1; clone size: few; D gene: -; J gene: TRBJ1-1
CDR3 DNA: TGTTCCAGCAGCTTTGACAGGGGGCCAACTGAAGCTTTCTTT; CDR3 protein: CSSSFDRGPTEAFF; V gene: TRBV7-9; clone size: -; D gene: TRBD1; J gene: TRBJ1-1
CDR3 DNA: TGTGCCAGCAGCTCAGTACAGGGGAGAAGCGCTTTCTTT; CDR3 protein: CASSSVQGRSAFF; V gene: TRBV7-9; clone size: -; D gene: TRBD1; J gene: TRBJ1-1
CDR3 DNA: TGTGCCAGCAGCTCCCGGACGGGGAAGGAGACCCAGTACTTC; CDR3 protein: CASSSRTGKETQYF; V gene: TRBV5-4; clone size: -; D gene: -; J gene: TRBJ2-5
CDR3 DNA: TGTGCCAGCAGCTTAGAGATGGGACAGTTGGGGCACTACGAGCAGTACTTC; CDR3 protein: CASSLEMGQLGHYEQYF; V gene: TRBV7-6; clone size: -; D gene: TRBD1; J gene: TRBJ2-7
CDR3 DNA: TGTGCCAGCAGCCAAGACAAGGGGGAAAATGGAAACACCATATATTTT; CDR3 protein: CASSQDKGENGNTIYF; V gene: TRBV14; clone size: -; D gene: -; J gene: TRBJ1-3